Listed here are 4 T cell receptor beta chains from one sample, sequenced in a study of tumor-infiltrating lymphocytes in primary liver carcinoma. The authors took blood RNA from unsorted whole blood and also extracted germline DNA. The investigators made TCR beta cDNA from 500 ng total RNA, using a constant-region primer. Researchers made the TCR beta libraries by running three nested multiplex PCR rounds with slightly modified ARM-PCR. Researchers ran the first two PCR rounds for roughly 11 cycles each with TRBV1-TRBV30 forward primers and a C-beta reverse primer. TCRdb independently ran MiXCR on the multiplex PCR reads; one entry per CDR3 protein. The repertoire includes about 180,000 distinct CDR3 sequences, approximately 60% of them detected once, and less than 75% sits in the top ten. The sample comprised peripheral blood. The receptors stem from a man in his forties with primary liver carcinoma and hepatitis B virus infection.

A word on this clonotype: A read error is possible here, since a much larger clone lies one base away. The CDR3 DNA reads TGTGCCAGCAGCCAATCTTTTGTAGGGACCACTGAAGCTTTCTTT. Translation: CASSQSFVGTTEAFF. V and J are TRBV11-2 and TRBJ1-1; tentative D call: TRBD1 (5 bases). Germline CDR1 reads SGHAT; CDR2 reads FQNNGV. The CDR3 runs 15 residues. V dropped 5 bases and J dropped 4 bases, with 17 bases sitting between them.

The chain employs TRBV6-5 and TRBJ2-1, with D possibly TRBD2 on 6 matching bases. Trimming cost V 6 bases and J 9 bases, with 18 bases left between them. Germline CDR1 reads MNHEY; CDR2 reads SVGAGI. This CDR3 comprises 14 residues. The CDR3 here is CASSPRGLTTEQFF. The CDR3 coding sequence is TGTGCCAGCAGCCCGCGGGGCCTAACAACTGAGCAGTTCTTC.

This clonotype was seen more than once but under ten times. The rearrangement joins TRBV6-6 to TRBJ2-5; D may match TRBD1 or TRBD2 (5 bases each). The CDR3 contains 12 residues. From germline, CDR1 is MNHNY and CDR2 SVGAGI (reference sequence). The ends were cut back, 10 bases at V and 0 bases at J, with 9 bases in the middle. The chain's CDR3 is CATEGNQETQYF. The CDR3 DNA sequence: TGTGCCACAGAGGGGAACCAAGAGACCCAGTACTTC.

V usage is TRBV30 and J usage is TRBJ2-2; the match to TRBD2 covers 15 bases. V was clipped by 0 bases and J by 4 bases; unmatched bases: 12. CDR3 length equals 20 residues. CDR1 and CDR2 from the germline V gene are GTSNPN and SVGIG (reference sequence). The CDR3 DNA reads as TGTGCCTGGAGTGTACTAGGACTAGCGGGAGGGCCGGGGATCACCGGGGAGCTGTTTTTT. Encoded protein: CAWSVLGLAGGPGITGELFF.